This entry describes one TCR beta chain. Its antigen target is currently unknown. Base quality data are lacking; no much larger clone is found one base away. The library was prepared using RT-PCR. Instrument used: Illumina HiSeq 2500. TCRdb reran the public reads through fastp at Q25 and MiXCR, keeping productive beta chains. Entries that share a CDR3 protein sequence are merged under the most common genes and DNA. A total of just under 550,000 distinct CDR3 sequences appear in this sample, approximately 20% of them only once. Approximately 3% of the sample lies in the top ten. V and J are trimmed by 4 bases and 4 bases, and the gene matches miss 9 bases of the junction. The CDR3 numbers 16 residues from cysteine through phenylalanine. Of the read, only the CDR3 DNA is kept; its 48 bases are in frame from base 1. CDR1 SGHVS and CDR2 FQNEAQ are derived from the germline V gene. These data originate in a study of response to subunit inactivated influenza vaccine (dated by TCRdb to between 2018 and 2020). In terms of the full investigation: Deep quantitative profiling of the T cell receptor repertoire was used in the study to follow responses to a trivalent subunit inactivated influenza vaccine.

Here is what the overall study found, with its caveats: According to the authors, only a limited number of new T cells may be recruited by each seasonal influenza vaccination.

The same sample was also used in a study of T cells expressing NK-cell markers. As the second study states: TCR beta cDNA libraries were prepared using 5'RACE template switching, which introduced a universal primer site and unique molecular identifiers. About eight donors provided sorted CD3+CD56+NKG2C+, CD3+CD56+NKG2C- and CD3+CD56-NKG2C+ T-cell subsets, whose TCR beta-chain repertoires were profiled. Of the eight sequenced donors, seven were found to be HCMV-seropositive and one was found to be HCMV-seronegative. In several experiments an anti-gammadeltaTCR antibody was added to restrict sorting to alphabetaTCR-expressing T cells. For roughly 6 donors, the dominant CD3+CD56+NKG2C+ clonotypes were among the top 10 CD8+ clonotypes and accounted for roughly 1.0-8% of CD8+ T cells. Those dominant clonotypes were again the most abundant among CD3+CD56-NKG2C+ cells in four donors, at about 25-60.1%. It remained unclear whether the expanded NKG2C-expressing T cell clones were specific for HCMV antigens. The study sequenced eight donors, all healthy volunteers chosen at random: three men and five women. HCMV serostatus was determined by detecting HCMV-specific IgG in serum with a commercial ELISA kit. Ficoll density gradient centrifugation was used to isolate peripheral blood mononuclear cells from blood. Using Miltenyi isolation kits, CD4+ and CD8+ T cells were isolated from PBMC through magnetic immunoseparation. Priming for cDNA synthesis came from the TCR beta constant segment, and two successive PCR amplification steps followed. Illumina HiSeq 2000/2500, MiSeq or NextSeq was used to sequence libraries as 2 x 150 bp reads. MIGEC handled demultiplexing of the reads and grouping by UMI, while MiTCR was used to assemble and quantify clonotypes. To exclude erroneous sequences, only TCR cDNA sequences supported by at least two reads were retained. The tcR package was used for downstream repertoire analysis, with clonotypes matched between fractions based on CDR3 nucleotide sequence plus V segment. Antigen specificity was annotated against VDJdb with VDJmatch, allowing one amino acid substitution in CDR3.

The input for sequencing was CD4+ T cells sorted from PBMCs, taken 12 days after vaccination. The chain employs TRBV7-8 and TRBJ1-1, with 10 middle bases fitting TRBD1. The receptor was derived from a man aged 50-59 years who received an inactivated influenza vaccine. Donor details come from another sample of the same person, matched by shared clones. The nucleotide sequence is TGTGCCAGCAGCTCGGGGTGGGGACAGGGGAGCACTGAAGCTTTCTTT. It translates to CASSSGWGQGSTEAFF.